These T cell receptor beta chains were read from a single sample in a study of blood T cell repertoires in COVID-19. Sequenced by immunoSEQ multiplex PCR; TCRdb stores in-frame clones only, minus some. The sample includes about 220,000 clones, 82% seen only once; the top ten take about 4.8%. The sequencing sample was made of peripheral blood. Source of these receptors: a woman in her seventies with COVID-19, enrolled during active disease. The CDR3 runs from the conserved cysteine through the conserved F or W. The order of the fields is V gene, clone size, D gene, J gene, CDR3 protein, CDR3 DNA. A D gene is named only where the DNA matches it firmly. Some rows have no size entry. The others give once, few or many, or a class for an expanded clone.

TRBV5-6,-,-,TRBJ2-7,CASTPGKGRSYEQYF,TGTGCCAGCACCCCCGGGAAAGGACGCTCCTACGAGCAGTACTTC
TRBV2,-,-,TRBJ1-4,CASTFSRVEKLFF,TGTGCCAGCACCTTCTCCAGGGTAGAAAAACTGTTTTTT
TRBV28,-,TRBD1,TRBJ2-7,CASRPQGARGEQYF,TGTGCCAGCAGGCCACAGGGGGCGCGGGGCGAGCAGTACTTC
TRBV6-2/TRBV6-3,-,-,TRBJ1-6,CASSTHRDSNNSPLHF,TGTGCCAGCAGCACTCACCGGGACTCGAATAATTCACCCCTCCACTTT
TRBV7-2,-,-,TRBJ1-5,CASSLNQQGGQPQHF,TGTGCCAGCAGCTTAAATCAGCAGGGAGGACAGCCCCAGCATTTT
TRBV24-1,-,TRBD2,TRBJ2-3,CATSDPIAGGVDTQYF,TGTGCCACCAGTGATCCAATAGCGGGAGGGGTGGATACGCAGTATTTT
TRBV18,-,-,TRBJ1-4,CASSPPMSRYNEKLFF,TGTGCCAGCTCACCGCCTATGTCGCGTTATAATGAAAAACTGTTTTTT
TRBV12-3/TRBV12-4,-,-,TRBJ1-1,CASSSEPGGEAFF,TGTGCCAGCAGTTCCGAACCGGGGGGAGAAGCTTTCTTT
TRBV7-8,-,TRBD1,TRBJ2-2,CASSLVQGAGELFF,TGTGCCAGCAGCTTAGTGCAGGGGGCCGGGGAGCTGTTTTTT
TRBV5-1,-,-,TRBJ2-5,CASSLLGLPQETQYF,TGCGCCAGCAGCTTACTCGGACTGCCTCAAGAGACCCAGTACTTC
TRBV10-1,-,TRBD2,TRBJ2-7,CASSRLAGGLYEQYF,TGCGCCAGCAGTCGACTAGCGGGGGGGCTCTACGAGCAGTACTTC
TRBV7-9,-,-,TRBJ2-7,CASSFTGTYEQYF,TGTGCCAGCAGCTTCACAGGGACCTACGAGCAGTACTTC
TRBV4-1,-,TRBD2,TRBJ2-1,CASSASGTEQFF,TGCGCCAGCAGTGCTAGCGGGACTGAGCAGTTCTTC
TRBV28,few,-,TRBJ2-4,CASKVQGNIQYF,TGTGCCAGCAAAGTACAGGGAAACATTCAGTACTTC
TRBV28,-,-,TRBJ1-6,CASSPGTKNSPLHF,TGTGCCAGCAGCCCTGGAACTAAGAATTCACCCCTCCACTTT
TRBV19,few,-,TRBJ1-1,CASSIRQTDKAFF,TGTGCCAGTAGTATCCGTCAGACAGATAAAGCTTTCTTT
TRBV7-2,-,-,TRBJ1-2,CASSSSPVINYGYTF,TGTGCCAGCAGCTCCTCTCCAGTGATTAACTATGGCTACACCTTC
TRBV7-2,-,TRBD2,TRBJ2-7,CASSSAGGYEQYF,TGTGCCAGCAGCTCAGCGGGAGGGTACGAGCAGTACTTC
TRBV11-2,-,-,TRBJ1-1,CASSLAARGTEAFF,TGTGCCAGCAGCTTAGCAGCCAGGGGCACTGAAGCTTTCTTT
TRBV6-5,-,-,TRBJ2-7,CASTDPAGRNYEQYF,TGTGCCAGCACCGACCCGGCGGGACGGAACTACGAGCAGTACTTC
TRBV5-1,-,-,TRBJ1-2,CASSLDRVDLYTF,TGCGCCAGCAGCTTGGACAGGGTAGATTTGTACACCTTC
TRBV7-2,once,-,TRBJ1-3,CASSLLRNTIYF,TGTGCCAGCAGCTTACTACGAAACACCATATATTTT
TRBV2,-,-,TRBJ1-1,CASSDGRTEAFF,TGTGCCAGCAGTGACGGGAGAACTGAAGCTTTCTTT
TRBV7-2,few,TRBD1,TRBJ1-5,CASSFGRTGTQPQHF,TGTGCCAGCAGCTTTGGAAGGACAGGGACCCAGCCCCAGCATTTT
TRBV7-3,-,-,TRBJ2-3,CASSLMGSGSTDTQYF,TGTGCCAGCAGCTTAATGGGAAGTGGGAGTACAGATACGCAGTATTTT
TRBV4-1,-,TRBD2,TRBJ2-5,CASSLGLAGIETQYF,TGCGCCAGCAGCCTGGGACTAGCGGGAATAGAGACCCAGTACTTC
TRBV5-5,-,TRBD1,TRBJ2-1,CASTLRGQYNEQFF,TGTGCCAGCACCCTCCGGGGACAGTACAATGAGCAGTTCTTC
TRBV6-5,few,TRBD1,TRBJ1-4,CASSRQGGTNEKLFF,TGTGCCAGCAGTCGACAGGGCGGCACTAATGAAAAACTGTTTTTT
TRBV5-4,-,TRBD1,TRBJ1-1,CASSPLNRGTEAFF,TGTGCCAGCAGCCCACTAAACAGGGGAACTGAAGCTTTCTTT
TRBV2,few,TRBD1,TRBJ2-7,CASSRDRGIDEQYF,TGTGCCAGCAGTCGGGACAGGGGCATCGACGAGCAGTACTTC
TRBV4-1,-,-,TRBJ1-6,CARRVVLRDNYSPLHF,TGCGCCAGACGAGTGGTACTTCGGGACAACTATTCACCCCTCCACTTT
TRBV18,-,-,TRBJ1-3,CASSDGLFSGNTIYF,TGTGCCAGCTCCGACGGACTGTTCTCTGGAAACACCATATATTTT
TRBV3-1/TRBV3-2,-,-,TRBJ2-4,CASSQDTAELKNIQYF,TGTGCCAGCAGCCAAGATACAGCGGAGCTAAAAAACATTCAGTACTTC
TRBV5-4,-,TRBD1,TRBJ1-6,CASSPRGGQGPPEHLHF,TGTGCCAGCAGCCCCAGGGGGGGACAGGGGCCCCCAGAGCACCTCCACTTT
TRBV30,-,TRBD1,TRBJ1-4,CAWTRDRGGKLFF,TGTGCCTGGACCCGGGACAGGGGCGGAAAACTGTTTTTT
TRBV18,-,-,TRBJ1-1,CASSPTEIGYTEAFF,TGTGCCAGCTCACCAACGGAGATTGGGTACACTGAAGCTTTCTTT
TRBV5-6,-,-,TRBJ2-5,CASSLGRAETQYF,TGTGCCAGCAGCTTGGGGAGGGCCGAGACCCAGTACTTC
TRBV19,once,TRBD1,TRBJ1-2,CASNPTGRNNYGYTF,TGTGCCAGTAACCCGACAGGGAGGAATAACTATGGCTACACCTTC
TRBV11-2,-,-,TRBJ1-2,CASSLERRGSNGYTF,TGTGCCAGCAGCTTAGAAAGGAGGGGCAGCAATGGCTACACCTTC
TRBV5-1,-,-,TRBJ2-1,CASSLGQTSSYNEQFF,TGCGCCAGCAGCTTGGGACAGACTAGTTCCTACAATGAGCAGTTCTTC
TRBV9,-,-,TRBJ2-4,CASSSRRAPNIQYF,TGTGCCAGCAGCTCCCGGAGGGCCCCAAACATTCAGTACTTC
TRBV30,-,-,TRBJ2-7,CAWSVRGTGTYEQYF,TGTGCCTGGAGTGTACGGGGGACTGGAACCTACGAGCAGTACTTC
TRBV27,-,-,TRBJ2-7,CASKRGSGSPKRPYEQYF,TGTGCCAGCAAGAGAGGGAGTGGGTCCCCTAAGCGGCCCTACGAACAGTACTTC
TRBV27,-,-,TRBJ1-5,CASSLGRGNQPQHF,TGTGCCAGCAGTTTGGGGCGAGGCAATCAGCCCCAGCATTTT
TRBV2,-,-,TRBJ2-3,CASSERRDRDTQYF,TGTGCCAGCAGTGAAAGGCGGGACCGAGATACGCAGTATTTT
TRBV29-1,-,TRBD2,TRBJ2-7,CSALAGGPNEQYF,TGCAGCGCCTTAGCGGGAGGGCCAAACGAGCAGTACTTC